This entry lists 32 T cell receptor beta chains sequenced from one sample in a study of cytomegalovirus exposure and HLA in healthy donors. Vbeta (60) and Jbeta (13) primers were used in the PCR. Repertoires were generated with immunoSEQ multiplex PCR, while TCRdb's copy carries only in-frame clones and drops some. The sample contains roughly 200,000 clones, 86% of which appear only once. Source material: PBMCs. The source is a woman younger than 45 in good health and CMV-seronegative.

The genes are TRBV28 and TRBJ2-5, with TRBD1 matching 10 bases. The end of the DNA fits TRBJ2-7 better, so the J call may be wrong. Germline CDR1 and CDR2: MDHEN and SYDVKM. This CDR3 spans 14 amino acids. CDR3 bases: TGTGCCAGCAGTGACAGGGGGCCGAGGTACGAGCAGTACTTC. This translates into CASSDRGPRYEQYF.

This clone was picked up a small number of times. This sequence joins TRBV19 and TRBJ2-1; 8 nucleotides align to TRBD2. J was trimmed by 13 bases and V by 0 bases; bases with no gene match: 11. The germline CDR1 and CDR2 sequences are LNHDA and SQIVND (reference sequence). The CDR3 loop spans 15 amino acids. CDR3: CASSIEGIAGSGQFF. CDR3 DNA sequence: TGTGCCAGTAGTATAGAGGGGATAGCGGGGTCTGGCCAGTTCTTC.

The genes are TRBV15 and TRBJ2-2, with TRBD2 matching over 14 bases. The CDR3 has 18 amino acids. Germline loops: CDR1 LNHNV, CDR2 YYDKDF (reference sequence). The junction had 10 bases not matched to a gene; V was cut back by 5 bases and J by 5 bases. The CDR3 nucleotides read TGTGCCACCAGCCTACGATGGGGACTAGCGGGGGAAACCGGGGAGCTGTTTTTT. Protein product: CATSLRWGLAGETGELFF. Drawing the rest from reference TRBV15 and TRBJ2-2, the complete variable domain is DAMVIQNPRYQVTQFGKPVTLSCSQTLNHNVMYWYQQKSSQAPKLLFHYYDKDFNNEADTPDNFQSRRPNTSFCFLDIRSPGLGDTAMYLCATSLRWGLAGETGELFFGEGSRLTVL.

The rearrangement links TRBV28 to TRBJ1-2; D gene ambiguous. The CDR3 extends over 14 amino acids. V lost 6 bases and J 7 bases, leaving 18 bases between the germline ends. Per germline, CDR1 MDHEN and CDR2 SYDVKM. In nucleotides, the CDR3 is TGTGCCAGCAGCGTTCCGGGAGGTGTGGGTGGCTACACCTTC. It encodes CASSVPGGVGGYTF.

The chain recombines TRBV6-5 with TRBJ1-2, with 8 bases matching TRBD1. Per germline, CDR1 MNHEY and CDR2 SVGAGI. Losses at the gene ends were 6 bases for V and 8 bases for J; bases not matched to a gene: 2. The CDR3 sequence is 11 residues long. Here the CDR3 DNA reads TGTGCCAGCAGGCAGGGGGCGGGCTACACCTTC. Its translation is CASRQGAGYTF.

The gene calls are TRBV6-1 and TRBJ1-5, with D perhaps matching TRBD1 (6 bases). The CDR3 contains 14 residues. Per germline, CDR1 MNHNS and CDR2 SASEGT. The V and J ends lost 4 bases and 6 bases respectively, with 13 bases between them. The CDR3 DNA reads TGTGCCAGCAGTGCCACAGGGATCGTTCAGCCCCAGCATTTT. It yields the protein CASSATGIVQPQHF.

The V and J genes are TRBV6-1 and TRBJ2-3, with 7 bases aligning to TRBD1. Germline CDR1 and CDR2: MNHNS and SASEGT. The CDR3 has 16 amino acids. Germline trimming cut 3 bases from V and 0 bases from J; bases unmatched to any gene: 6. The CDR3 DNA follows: TGTGCCAGCAGTGACAGGGGGATAGCTAGCACAGATACGCAGTATTTT. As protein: CASSDRGIASTDTQYF.

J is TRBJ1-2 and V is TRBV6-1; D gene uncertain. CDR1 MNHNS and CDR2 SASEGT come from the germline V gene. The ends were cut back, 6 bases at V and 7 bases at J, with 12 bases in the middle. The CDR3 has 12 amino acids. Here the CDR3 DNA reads TGTGCCAGCAGGAGGGAAGGTGGTGGCTACACCTTC. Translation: CASRREGGGYTF.

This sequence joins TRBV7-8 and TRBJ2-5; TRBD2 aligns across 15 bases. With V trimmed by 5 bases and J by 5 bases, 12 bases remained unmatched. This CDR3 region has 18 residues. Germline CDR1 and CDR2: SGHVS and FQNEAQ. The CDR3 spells CASSPIGLAGGLLETQYF. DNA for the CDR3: TGTGCCAGCAGCCCCATCGGACTAGCGGGGGGGCTCTTGGAGACCCAGTACTTC.

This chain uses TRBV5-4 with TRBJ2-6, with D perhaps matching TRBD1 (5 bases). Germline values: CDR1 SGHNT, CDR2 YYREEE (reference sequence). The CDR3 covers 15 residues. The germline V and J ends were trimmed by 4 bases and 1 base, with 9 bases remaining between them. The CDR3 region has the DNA TGTGCCAGCAGCACTGGGGCGTCTGGGGCCAACGTCCTGACTTTC. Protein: CASSTGASGANVLTF.

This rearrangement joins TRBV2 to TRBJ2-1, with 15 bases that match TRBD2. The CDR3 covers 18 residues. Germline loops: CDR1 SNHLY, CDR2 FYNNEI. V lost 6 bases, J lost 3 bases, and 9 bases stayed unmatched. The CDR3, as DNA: TGTGCCAGCAGCCCCGGGACTAGCGGGAGGACTAACTACAATGAGCAGTTCTTC. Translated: CASSPGTSGRTNYNEQFF.

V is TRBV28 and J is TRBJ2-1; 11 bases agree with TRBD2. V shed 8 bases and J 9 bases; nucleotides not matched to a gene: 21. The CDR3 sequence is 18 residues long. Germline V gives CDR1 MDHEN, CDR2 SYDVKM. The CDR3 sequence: CASDSPSGRPTPSREQFF. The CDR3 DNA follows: TGTGCCAGCGACTCACCTAGCGGGAGGCCGACCCCGTCGCGTGAGCAGTTCTTC. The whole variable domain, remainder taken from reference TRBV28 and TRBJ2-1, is DVKVTQSSRYLVKRTGEKVFLECVQDMDHENMFWYRQDPGLGLRLIYFSYDVKMKEKGDIPEGYSVSREKKERFSLILESASTNQTSMYLCASDSPSGRPTPSREQFFGPGTRLTVL.

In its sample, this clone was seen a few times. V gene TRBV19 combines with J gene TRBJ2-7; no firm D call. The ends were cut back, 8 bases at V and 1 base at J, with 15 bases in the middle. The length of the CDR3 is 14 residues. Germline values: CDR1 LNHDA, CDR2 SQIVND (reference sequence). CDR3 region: CASAPGYGSYEQYF. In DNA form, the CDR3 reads TGTGCCAGTGCTCCCGGGTACGGATCCTACGAGCAGTACTTC.

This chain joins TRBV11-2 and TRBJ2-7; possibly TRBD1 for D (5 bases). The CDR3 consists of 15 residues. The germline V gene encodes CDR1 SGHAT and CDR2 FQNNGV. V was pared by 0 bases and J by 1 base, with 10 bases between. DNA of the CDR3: TGTGCCAGCAGCTTAGAGGGGCAGCCGTCCTACGAGCAGTACTTC. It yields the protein CASSLEGQPSYEQYF.

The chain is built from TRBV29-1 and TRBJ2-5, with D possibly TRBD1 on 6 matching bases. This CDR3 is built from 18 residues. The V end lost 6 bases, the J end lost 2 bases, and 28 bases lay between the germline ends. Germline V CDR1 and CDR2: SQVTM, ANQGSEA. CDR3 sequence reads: CSVDDRPMGLGLQETQYF. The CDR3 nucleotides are TGCAGCGTCGATGACAGGCCAATGGGCCTGGGCCTTCAAGAGACCCAGTACTTC.

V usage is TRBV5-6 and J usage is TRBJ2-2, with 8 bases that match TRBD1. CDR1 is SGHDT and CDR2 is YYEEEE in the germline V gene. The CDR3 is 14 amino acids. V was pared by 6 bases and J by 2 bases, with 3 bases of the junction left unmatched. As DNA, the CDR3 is TGTGCCAGCACCAGGGGGCGTAACACCGGGGAGCTGTTTTTT. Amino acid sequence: CASTRGRNTGELFF.

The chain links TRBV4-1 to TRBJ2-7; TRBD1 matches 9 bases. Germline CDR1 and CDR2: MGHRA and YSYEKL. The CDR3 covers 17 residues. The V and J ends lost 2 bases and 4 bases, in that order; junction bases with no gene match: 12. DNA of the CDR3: TGCGCCAGCAGCCAACAATCCGGGACAGGGTCTGTTTACGAGCAGTACTTC. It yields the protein CASSQQSGTGSVYEQYF.

DNA of the CDR3: TGTGCCAGTAGTACACAAGCGAACACCGGGGAGCTGTTTTTT. This gives the protein CASSTQANTGELFF. The V gene is TRBV19, the J gene TRBJ2-2, with D unclear. The germline V gene encodes CDR1 LNHDA and CDR2 SQIVND (reference sequence). There are 14 residues in the CDR3. With 4 bases removed from V and 0 bases from J, the gap between germline ends came to 6 bases.

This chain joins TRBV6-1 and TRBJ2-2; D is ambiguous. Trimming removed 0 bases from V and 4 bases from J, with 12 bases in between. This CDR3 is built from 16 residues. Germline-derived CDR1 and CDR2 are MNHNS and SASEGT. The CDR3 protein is CASSEAHGRPTGELFF. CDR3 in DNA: TGTGCCAGCAGTGAAGCGCATGGCCGCCCCACCGGGGAGCTGTTTTTT.

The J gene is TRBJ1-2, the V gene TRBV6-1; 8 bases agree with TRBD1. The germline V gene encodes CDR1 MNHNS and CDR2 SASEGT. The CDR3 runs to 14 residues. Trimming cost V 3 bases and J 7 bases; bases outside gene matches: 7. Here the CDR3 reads CASSDRDRGRGYTF. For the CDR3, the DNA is TGTGCCAGCAGTGACAGAGACAGGGGTCGTGGCTACACCTTC.

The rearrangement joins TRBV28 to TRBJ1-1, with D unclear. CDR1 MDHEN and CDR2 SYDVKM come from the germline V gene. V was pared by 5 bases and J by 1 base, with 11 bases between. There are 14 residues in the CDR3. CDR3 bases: TGTGCCAGCAGTCTACCGAGGAGGAACACTGAAGCTTTCTTT. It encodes CASSLPRRNTEAFF.

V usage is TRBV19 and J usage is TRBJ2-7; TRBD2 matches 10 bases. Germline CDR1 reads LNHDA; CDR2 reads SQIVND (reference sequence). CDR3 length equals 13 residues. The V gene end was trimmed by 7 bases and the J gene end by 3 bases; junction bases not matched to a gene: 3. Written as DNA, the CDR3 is TGTGCCAGTACCTCTAGCGGGAGCTACGAGCAGTACTTC. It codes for CASTSSGSYEQYF.

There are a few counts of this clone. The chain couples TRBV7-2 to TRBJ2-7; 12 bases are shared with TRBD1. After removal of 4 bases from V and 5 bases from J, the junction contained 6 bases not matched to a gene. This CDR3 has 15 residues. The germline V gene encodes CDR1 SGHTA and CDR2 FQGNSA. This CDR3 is CASSSRGQGADEQYF. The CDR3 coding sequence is TGTGCCAGCAGCTCAAGGGGACAGGGGGCTGACGAGCAGTACTTC.

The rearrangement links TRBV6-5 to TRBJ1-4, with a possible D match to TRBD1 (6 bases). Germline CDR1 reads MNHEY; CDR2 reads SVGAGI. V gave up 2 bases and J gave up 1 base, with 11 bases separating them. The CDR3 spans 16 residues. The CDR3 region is CASSYISRGTNEKLFF. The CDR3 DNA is TGTGCCAGCAGTTACATTTCCAGGGGAACTAATGAAAAACTGTTTTTT.

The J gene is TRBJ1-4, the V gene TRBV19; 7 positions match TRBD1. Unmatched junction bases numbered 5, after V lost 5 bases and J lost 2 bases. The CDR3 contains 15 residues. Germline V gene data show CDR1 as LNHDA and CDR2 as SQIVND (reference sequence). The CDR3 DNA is TGTGCCAGTAGTCCTAACAGGGGCACTAATGAAAAACTGTTTTTT. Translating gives CASSPNRGTNEKLFF.

CDR3 sequence reads: CASTQGLAGDGNTQYF. In DNA, the CDR3 is TGTGCCAGCACCCAAGGACTAGCGGGAGATGGGAATACGCAGTATTTT. This chain uses TRBV28 with TRBJ2-3, with 13 bases that match TRBD2. The length of the CDR3 is 16 residues. Germline CDR1 is MDHEN and CDR2 is SYDVKM. Trimming at V came to 7 bases and at J to 7 bases, leaving 11 bases not matched to a gene.

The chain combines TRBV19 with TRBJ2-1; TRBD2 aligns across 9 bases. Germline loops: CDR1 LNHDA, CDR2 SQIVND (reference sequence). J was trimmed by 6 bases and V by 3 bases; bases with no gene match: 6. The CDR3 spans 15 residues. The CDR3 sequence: CASSMVRGGANEQFF. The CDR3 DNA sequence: TGTGCCAGTAGTATGGTGCGCGGGGGGGCCAATGAGCAGTTCTTC.

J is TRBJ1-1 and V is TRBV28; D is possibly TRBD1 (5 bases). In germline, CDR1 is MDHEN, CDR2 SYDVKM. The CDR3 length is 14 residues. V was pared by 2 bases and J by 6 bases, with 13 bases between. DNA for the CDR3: TGTGCCAGCAGTTTAACGCAGGGCTGGGCTGAAGCTTTCTTT. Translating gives CASSLTQGWAEAFF.

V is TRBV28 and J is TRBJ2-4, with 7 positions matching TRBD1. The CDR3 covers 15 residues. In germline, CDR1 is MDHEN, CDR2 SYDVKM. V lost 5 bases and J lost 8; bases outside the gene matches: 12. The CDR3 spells CASSATGIQSDIQYF. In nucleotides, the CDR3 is TGTGCCAGCAGTGCGACAGGGATACAGTCGGACATTCAGTACTTC.

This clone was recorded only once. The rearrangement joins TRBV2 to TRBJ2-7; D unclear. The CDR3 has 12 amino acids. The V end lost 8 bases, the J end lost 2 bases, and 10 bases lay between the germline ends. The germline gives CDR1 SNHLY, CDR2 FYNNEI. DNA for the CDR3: TGTGCCAGCGGCCAGCGAACCTACGAGCAGTACTTC. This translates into CASGQRTYEQYF.

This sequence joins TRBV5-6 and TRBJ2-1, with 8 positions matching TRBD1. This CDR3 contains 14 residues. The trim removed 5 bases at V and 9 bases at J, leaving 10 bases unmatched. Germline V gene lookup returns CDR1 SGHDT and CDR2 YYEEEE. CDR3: CASRIQGDFGEQFF. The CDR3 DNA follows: TGTGCCAGCAGAATACAGGGGGATTTTGGTGAGCAGTTCTTC. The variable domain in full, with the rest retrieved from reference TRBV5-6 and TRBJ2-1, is DAGVTQSPTHLIKTRGQQVTLRCSPKSGHDTVSWYQQALGQGPQFIFQYYEEEERQRGNFPDRFSGHQFPNYSSELNVNALLLGDSALYLCASRIQGDFGEQFFGPGTRLTVL.

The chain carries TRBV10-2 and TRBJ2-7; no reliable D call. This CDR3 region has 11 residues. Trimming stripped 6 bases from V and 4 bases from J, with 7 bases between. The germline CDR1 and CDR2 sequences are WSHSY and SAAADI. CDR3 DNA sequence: TGCGCCAGCAGACAGTCTTACGAGCAGTACTTC. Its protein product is CASRQSYEQYF.